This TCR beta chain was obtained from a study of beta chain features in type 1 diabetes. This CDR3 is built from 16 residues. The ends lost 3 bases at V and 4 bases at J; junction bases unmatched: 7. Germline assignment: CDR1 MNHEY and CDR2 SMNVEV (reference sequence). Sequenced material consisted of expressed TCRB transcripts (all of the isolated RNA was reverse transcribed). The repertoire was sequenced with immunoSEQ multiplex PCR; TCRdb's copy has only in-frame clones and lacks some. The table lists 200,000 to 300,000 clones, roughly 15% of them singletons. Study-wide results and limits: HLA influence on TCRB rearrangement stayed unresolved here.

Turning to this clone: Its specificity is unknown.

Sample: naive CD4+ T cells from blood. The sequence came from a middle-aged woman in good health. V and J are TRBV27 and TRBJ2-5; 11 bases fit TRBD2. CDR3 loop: CASSFLLAGGPETQYF. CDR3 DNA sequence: TGTGCCAGCAGTTTCCTCTTAGCGGGGGGGCCAGAGACCCAGTACTTC.